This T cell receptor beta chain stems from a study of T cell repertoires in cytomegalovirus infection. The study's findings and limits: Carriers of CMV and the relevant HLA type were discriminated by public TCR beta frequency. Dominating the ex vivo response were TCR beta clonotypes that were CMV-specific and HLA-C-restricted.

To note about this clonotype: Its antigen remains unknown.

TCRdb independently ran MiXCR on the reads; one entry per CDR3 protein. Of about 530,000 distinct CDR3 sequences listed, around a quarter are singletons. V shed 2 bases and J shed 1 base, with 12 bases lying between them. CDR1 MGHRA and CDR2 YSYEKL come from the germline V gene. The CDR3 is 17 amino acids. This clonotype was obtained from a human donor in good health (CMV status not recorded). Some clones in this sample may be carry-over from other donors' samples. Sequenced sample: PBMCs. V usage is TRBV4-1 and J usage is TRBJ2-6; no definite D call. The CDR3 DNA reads TGCGCCAGCAGCCAACCCGCCGACGGGTCTGGGGCCAACGTCCTGACTTTC. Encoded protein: CASSQPADGSGANVLTF.